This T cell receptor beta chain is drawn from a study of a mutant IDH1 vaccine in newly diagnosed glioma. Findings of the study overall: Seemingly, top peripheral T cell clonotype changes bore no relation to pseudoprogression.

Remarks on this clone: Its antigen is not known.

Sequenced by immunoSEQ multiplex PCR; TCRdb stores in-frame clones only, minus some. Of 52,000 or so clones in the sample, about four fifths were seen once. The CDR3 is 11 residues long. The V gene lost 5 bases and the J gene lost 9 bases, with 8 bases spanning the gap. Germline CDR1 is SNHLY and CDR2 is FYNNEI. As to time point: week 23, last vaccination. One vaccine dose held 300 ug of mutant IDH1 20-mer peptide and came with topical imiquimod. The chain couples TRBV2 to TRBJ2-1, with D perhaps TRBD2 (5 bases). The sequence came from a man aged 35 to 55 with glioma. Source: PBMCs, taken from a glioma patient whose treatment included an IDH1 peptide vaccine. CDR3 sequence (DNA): TGTGCCAGCAGTCGGACTGGTGAGCAGTTCTTC. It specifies CASSRTGEQFF.